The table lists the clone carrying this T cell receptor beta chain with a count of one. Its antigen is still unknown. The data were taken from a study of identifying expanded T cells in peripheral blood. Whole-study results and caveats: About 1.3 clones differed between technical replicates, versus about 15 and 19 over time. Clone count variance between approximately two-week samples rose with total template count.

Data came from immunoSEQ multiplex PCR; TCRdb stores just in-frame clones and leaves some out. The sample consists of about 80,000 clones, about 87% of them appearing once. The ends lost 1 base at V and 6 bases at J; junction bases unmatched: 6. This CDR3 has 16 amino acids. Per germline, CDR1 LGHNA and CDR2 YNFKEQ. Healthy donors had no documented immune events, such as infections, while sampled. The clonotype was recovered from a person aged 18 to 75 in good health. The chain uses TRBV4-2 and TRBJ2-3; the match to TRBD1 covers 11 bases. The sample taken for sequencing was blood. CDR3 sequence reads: CASSQGTGGARDTQYF. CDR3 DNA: TGTGCCAGCAGCCAAGGGACAGGGGGCGCGAGGGATACGCAGTATTTT.